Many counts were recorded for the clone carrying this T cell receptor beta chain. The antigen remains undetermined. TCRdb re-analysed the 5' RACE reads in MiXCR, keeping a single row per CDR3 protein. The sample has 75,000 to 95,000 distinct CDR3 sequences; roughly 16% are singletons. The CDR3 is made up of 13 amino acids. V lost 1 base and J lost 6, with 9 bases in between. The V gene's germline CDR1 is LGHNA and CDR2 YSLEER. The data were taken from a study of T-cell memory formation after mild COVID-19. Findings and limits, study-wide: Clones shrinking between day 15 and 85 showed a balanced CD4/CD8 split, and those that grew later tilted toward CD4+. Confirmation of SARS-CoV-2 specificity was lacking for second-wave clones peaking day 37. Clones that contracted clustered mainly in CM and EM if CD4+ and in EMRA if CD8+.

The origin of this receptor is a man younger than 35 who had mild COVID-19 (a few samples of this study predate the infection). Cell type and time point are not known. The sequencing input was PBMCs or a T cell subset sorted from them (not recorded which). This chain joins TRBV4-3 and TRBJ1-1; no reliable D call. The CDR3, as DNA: TGCGCCAGCAGCCAAGGGGGTGGGCCTGAAGCTTTCTTT. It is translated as CASSQGGGPEAFF.